This T cell receptor beta chain was sequenced during a study of blood T cell repertoires in COVID-19. This clone showed up just once. In the authors' methods: Estimated nucleated cell counts came from reference gene primer amplification. The table came from immunoSEQ multiplex PCR; TCRdb's copy has only in-frame clones and leaves some out. Clone size and the V and J calls come from that table; the DNA yielded D and trimming. The table includes about 280,000 clones, roughly 89% detected once. Those who participated ranged in age from about 18 to 89 years and resided in approximately 23 US areas. Cohort allocation depended upon clinical history that participants reported. The receptor comes from a woman between 18 and 29 years old with acute COVID-19. Sequenced: PBMCs or T cells enriched from blood (not recorded which).

The CDR3 coding sequence is TGTGCCTGGAGTGTAATAGGGGGCGCCTACAATGAGCAGTTCTTC. Amino acids: CAWSVIGGAYNEQFF. This sequence joins TRBV30 and TRBJ2-1, with 7 positions matching TRBD1. The length of the CDR3 is 15 residues. V lost 0 bases to trimming and J lost 2 bases; unmatched junction nucleotides: 4. Germline CDR1 and CDR2: GTSNPN and SVGIG (reference sequence).